Listed here are 6 T cell receptor beta chains from one sample, sequenced in a study of blood T cell repertoires in COVID-19. This table comes from immunoSEQ multiplex PCR, and its TCRdb copy is limited to in-frame clones, with some not included. The sample lists around 200,000 clones, 78% seen once, with approximately 3% in the top ten. The sequencing sample was made of peripheral blood. All receptors derive from an elderly woman with active or convalescent COVID-19.

This clone has just one count. V and J are TRBV10-3 and TRBJ1-3, with a possible D match to TRBD1 (6 bases). V lost 0 bases to trimming and J lost 1 base, with 7 bases between them. Germline V gene lookup returns CDR1 ENHRY and CDR2 SYGVKD. The length of the CDR3 is 15 residues. CDR3 protein: CAISESRGSGNTIYF. DNA for the CDR3: TGTGCCATCAGTGAGTCCAGGGGTTCTGGAAACACCATATATTTT.

V and J are TRBV5-4 and TRBJ2-1; D remains ambiguous. There are 14 residues in the CDR3. V was trimmed by 3 bases and J by 5 bases, leaving 12 bases between them. CDR1 and CDR2 from the germline V gene are SGHNT and YYREEE (reference sequence). The CDR3 DNA is TGTGCCAGCAGCTCCTTTCACATAAACAATGAGCAGTTCTTC. Residues: CASSSFHINNEQFF.

The chain is built from TRBV3-1 (or the pseudogene TRBV3-2) and TRBJ1-1; 9 bases line up with TRBD1. This CDR3 is built from 16 residues. The germline V gene has CDR1 LGHDT and CDR2 YNNKEL (reference sequence). Unmatched junction bases numbered 7, after V lost 4 bases and J lost 1 base. The CDR3 loop reads CASSLRTGVENTEAFF. In DNA, the CDR3 is TGTGCCAGCAGCCTTAGGACAGGGGTGGAGAACACTGAAGCTTTCTTT.

Note on this clone: Other DNA sequences of this sample code for an identical CDR3. The gene calls are TRBV28 and TRBJ1-2, with D unresolved. The CDR3 sequence is 13 residues long. CDR1 and CDR2 from the germline V gene are MDHEN and SYDVKM. V was pared by 5 bases and J by 0 bases, with 7 bases between. CDR3 residues: CASSPTTNYGYTF. The DNA for the CDR3 is TGTGCCAGCAGTCCAACAACTAACTATGGCTACACCTTC.

The V gene is TRBV7-3, the J gene TRBJ2-2; 8 nucleotides line up with TRBD2. CDR1 SGHTA and CDR2 FQGTGA come from the germline V gene. CDR3 size: 17 residues. Trimming at V came to 1 base and at J to 2 bases, leaving 6 bases not matched to a gene. CDR3 coding DNA: TGTGCCAGCAGCTTAATTGGCGGGGGGCCCAACACCGGGGAGCTGTTTTTT. This sequence encodes CASSLIGGGPNTGELFF.

This clone showed up just once. The chain links TRBV18 to TRBJ2-3; 7 nucleotides match TRBD1. This CDR3 spans 14 amino acids. The germline CDR1 and CDR2 sequences are KGHSH and LQKENI. Trimming cost V 5 bases and J 8 bases; bases outside gene matches: 10. As DNA, the CDR3 is TGTGCCAGCTCATCCGGACAGGAGATTGCTACGCAGTATTTT. Protein product: CASSSGQEIATQYF.